One and the same sample provided the 5 T cell receptor beta chains below, sequenced in a study of blood T cell repertoires in COVID-19. The method was immunoSEQ multiplex PCR; TCRdb's version includes in-frame clones alone and lacks a portion of them. The sample holds about 61,000 clones, about 77% seen once. The specimen was peripheral blood. The receptor source for this set is a man older than 75 with active or convalescent COVID-19.

This chain links TRBV7-3 with TRBJ1-1; D perhaps matches TRBD1 (6 bases). V was pared by 4 bases and J by 5 bases, with 11 bases between. Germline V gene sequence: CDR1 SGHTA, CDR2 FQGTGA. CDR3 length: 13 amino acids. The CDR3 is CASSWNRDTEAFF. In DNA form, the CDR3 reads TGTGCCAGCAGCTGGAACAGGGATACTGAAGCTTTCTTT.

This chain connects TRBV5-4 to TRBJ2-7, with 10 positions matching TRBD2. This CDR3 is built from 14 residues. CDR1 is SGHNT and CDR2 is YYREEE in the germline V gene (reference sequence). The V segment lost 2 bases and the J segment 8 bases; nucleotides outside the gene matches: 7. The CDR3 spells CASSFSAGGIQQYF. The CDR3 DNA sequence: TGTGCCAGCAGCTTTTCAGCGGGGGGGATCCAGCAGTACTTC.

V and J are TRBV5-4 and TRBJ2-3; D may be TRBD2 (5 bases). V shed 1 base and J shed 3 bases, with 15 bases lying between them. The CDR3 runs to 16 residues. Germline V gene sequence: CDR1 SGHNT, CDR2 YYREEE (reference sequence). For the CDR3, the DNA is TGTGCCAGCAGCTTGCAATTGGTGGGAGAAACAGATACGCAGTATTTT. It is translated as CASSLQLVGETDTQYF. The entire variable domain, with the rest obtained from reference TRBV5-4 and TRBJ2-3, is as follows: ETGVTQSPTHLIKTRGQQVTLRCSSQSGHNTVSWYQQALGQGPQFIFQYYREEENGRGNFPPRFSGLQFPNYSSELNVNALELDDSALYLCASSLQLVGETDTQYFGPGTRLTVL.

J is TRBJ1-4 and V is TRBV4-1; 9 bases map to TRBD1. The CDR3 covers 13 residues. The trim removed 6 bases at V and 6 bases at J, leaving 2 bases unmatched. Germline V gene sequence: CDR1 MGHRA, CDR2 YSYEKL. CDR3 sequence: CASRRTGDEKLFF. The CDR3 coding sequence is TGCGCCAGCAGGCGGACAGGGGATGAAAAACTGTTTTTT.

A single count supports this clone. The chain couples TRBV7-3 to TRBJ1-1, with TRBD1 matching 7 bases. Germline V gene lookup returns CDR1 SGHTA and CDR2 FQGTGA. CDR3 size: 15 residues. The V and J ends lost 6 bases and 3 bases, in that order; junction bases with no gene match: 10. The CDR3 region is CASRPTGVADTEAFF. As DNA, the CDR3 is TGTGCCAGCAGGCCCACAGGGGTGGCGGACACTGAAGCTTTCTTT.